This TCR beta chain came from a study of T cells in Graves' hyperthyroidism and ophthalmopathy. RNA transcripts provided the source from which TCR beta CDR3 regions were amplified. The study used the HTBI primer set for a first-round RT-PCR of the TCR CDR3. MiXCR was run by TCRdb on the multiplex PCR reads, yielding one entry per CDR3 protein. The data show hundreds of thousands of distinct CDR3 sequences, roughly a sixth seen once. In this sample, this clonotype turned up a few times. Germline V lookup: CDR1 MNHEY, CDR2 SVGEGT. The J segment lost 7 bases and the V segment lost 2 bases, leaving 5 bases of the junction unmatched. The CDR3 sequence is 14 residues long. The blood sample dates from first hyperthyroidism diagnosis, preceding any ophthalmopathy symptoms.

The source of this sequence is a woman aged 45-60 years with Graves' hyperthyroidism that later progressed to Graves' ophthalmopathy. Material for sequencing was blood. The chain carries TRBV6-2 or TRBV6-3 and TRBJ2-3; 8 bases agree with TRBD2. The CDR3 protein is CASSYGVAGYTQYF. The CDR3 nucleotides are TGTGCCAGCAGTTACGGGGTAGCGGGGTATACGCAGTATTTT.